This TCR beta chain was profiled in a study of shared clonotypes between healthy human individuals. Study-wide points: The donor pool, a small one, limited the genetic and exposure-history diversity represented.

Remarks on this clone: Antigen unknown.

Methods used by the authors: Filtering was not the same, since immunoSEQ gave junction-only sequences without quality scores. Assay: immunoSEQ multiplex PCR; the TCRdb copy retains only in-frame clones and omits some. V and J calls and clone size are those listed in that table; D and trimming were worked out from the DNA. Of fewer than 600,000 clones listed, around 75% are singletons. CDR3 length equals 13 residues. V lost 5 bases and J lost 4, with 11 bases in between. CDR1 MNHEY and CDR2 SMNVEV come from the germline V gene (reference sequence). The specimen was PBMCs. V usage is TRBV27 and J usage is TRBJ1-1; D unresolved. The TCR originated in a middle-aged woman in good health. Some clones in this sample may be carry-over from other donors' samples. Written as DNA, the CDR3 is TGTGCCAGCAGTGTGAGGGAGCGCACTGAAGCTTTCTTT. Translated, it gives CASSVRERTEAFF.